This T cell receptor beta chain was sequenced in a study of blood T cell repertoires in COVID-19. Overall study context: Samples came from the United States, Italy and Spain, spanning acute and convalescent COVID-19.

Authors' processing steps: Estimated nucleated cell counts came from reference gene primer amplification. Sequencing used immunoSEQ multiplex PCR; TCRdb keeps in-frame clones, though not all of them. The V and J calls and clone size were taken over from that table, and D and trimming were inferred from the DNA. Counted here are tens of thousands of clones, about nine tenths occurring once; the ten biggest clones make up around 0.4%. This CDR3 region has 13 residues. V was cut by 4 bases and J by 3 bases, with 10 bases left in between. Per germline, CDR1 SGHRS and CDR2 YFSETQ. Sample: peripheral blood. J is TRBJ1-1 and V is TRBV5-1; D gene uncertain. This TCR derives from a human donor in a cohort sampled during active COVID-19. The CDR3 nucleotides are TGCGCCAGCAGCCCGCCGCAGGACACTGAAGCTTTCTTT. As protein: CASSPPQDTEAFF.